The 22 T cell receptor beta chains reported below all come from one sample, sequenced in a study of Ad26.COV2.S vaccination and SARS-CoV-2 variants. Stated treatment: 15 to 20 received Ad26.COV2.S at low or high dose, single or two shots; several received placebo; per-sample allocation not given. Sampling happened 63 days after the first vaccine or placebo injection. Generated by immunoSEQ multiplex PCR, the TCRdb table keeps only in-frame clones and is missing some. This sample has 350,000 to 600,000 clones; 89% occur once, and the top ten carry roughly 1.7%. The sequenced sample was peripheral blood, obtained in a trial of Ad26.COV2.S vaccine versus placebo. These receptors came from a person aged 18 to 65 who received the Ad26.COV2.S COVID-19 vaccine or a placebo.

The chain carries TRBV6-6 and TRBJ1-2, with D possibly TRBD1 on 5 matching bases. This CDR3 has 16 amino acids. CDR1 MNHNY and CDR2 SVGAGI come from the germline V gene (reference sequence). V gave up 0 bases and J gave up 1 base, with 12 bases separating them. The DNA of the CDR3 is TGTGCCAGCAGTTACTCAGAGCGGGGACTTAACTATGGCTACACCTTC. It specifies CASSYSERGLNYGYTF.

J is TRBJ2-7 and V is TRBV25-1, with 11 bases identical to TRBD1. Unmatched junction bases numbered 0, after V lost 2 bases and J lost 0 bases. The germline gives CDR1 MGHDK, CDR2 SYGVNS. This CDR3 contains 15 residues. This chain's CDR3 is CASSEGTGGSYEQYF. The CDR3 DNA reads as TGTGCCAGCAGTGAAGGGACAGGGGGCTCCTACGAGCAGTACTTC.

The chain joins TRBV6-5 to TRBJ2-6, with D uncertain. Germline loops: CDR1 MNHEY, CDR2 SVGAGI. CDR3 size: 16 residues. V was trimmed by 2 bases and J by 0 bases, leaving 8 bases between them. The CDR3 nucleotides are TGTGCCAGCAGTTACACTCCCTCCTCTGGGGCCAACGTCCTGACTTTC. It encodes CASSYTPSSGANVLTF.

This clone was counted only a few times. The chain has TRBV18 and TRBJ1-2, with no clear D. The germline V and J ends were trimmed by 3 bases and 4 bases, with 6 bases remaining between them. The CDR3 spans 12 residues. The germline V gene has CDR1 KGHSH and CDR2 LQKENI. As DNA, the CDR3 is TGTGCCAGCTCACCCTACAGCTATGGCTACACCTTC. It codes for CASSPYSYGYTF.

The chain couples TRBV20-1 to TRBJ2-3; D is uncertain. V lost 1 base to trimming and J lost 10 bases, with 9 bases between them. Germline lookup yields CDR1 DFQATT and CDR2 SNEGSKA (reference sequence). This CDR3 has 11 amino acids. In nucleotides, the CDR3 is TGCAGTGCTAGAGTGGTCATACCGCAGTATTTT. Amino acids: CSARVVIPQYF.

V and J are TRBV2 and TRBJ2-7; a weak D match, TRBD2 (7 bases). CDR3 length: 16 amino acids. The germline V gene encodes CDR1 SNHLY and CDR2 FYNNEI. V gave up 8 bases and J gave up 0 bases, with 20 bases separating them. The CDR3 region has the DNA TGTGCCAGCCTTGGGGGGCGGGCGGGAGTCTCCTACGAGCAGTACTTC. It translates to CASLGGRAGVSYEQYF.

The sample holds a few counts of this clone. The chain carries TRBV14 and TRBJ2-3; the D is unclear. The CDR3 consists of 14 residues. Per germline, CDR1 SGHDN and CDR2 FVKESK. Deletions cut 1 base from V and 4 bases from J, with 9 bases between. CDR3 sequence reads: CASSQVSGADTQYF. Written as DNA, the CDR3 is TGTGCCAGCAGCCAAGTCTCTGGGGCAGATACGCAGTATTTT.

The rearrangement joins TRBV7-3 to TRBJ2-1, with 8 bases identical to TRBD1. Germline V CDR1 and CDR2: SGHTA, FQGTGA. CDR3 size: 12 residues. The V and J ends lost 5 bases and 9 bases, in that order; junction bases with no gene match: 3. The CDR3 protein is CASSTTGGEQFF. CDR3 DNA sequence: TGTGCCAGCAGCACTACAGGGGGTGAGCAGTTCTTC. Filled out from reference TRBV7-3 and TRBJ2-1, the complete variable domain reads GAGVSQTPSNKVTEKGKYVELRCDPISGHTALYWYRQSLGQGPEFLIYFQGTGAADDSGLPNDRFFAVRPEGSVSTLKIQRTERGDSAVYLCASSTTGGEQFFGPGTRLTVL.

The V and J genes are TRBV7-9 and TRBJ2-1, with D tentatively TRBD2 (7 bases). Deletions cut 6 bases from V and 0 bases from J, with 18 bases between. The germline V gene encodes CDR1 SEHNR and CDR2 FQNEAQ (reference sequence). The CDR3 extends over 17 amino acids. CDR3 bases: TGTGCCAGCAGGGGGGCTAGCGGTTCCAGCTCCTACAATGAGCAGTTCTTC. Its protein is CASRGASGSSSYNEQFF.

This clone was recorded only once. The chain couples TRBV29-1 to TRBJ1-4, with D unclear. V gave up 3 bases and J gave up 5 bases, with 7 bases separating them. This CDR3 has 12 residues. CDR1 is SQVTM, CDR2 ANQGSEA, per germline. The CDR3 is CSVDKQNEKLFF. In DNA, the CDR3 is TGCAGCGTTGATAAACAAAATGAAAAACTGTTTTTT. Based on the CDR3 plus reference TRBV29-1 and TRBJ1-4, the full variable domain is SAVISQKPSRDICQRGTSLTIQCQVDSQVTMMFWYRQQPGQSLTLIATANQGSEATYESGFVIDKFPISRPNLTFSTLTVSNMSPEDSSIYLCSVDKQNEKLFFGSGTQLSVL.

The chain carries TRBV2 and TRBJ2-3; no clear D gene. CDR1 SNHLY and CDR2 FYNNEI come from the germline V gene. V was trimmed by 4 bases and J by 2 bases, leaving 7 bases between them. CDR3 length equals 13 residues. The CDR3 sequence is CASSGSYTDTQYF. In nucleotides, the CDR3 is TGTGCCAGCAGTGGTTCGTACACAGATACGCAGTATTTT.

The CDR3 sequence is CASSIGPAGSNEKLFF. Here the CDR3 DNA reads TGTGCCAGTAGTATAGGGCCCGCAGGATCTAATGAAAAACTGTTTTTT. The chain recombines TRBV19 with TRBJ1-4; D is unclear. CDR3 size: 16 residues. Trimming left V 1 base short and J 3 bases short, with 12 bases between. Germline V lookup: CDR1 LNHDA, CDR2 SQIVND (reference sequence). The full variable domain, with the rest looked up from reference TRBV19 and TRBJ1-4, is DGGITQSPKYLFRKEGQNVTLSCEQNLNHDAMYWYRQDPGQGLRLIYYSQIVNDFQKGDIAEGYSVSREKKESFPLTVTSAQKNPTAFYLCASSIGPAGSNEKLFFGSGTQLSVL.

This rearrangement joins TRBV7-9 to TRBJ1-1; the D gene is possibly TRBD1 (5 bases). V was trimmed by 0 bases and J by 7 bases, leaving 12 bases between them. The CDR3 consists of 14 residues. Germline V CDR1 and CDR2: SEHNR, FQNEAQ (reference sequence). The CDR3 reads CASSLAQGRDEAFF. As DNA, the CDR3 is TGTGCCAGCAGCTTAGCGCAGGGCCGGGATGAAGCTTTCTTT. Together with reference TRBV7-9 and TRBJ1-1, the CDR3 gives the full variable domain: DTGVSQNPRHKITKRGQNVTFRCDPISEHNRLYWYRQTLGQGPEFLTYFQNEAQLEKSRLLSDRFSAERPKGSFSTLEIQRTEQGDSAMYLCASSLAQGRDEAFFGQGTRLTVV.

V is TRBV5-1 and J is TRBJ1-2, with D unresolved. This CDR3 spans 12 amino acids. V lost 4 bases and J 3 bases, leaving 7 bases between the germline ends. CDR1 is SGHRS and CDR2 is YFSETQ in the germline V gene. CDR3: CASSSSYYGYTF. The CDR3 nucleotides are TGCGCCAGCAGCAGTTCGTACTATGGCTACACCTTC.

In DNA form, the CDR3 reads TGTGCCTGGAGTGGCGGGTTAAGCAATCAGCCCCAGCATTTT. This gives the protein CAWSGGLSNQPQHF. This chain connects TRBV30 to TRBJ1-5; D not resolved. The CDR3 has 14 residues. Germline V lookup: CDR1 GTSNPN, CDR2 SVGIG (reference sequence). Between the trimmed V and J ends, which lost 1 base and 1 base, there was a span of 8 bases.

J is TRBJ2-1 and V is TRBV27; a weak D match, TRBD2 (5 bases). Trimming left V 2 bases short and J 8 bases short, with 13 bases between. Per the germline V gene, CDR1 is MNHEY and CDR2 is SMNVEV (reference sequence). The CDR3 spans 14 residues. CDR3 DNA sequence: TGTGCCAGCAGTTTAAACACCCACGGGGATGAGCAGTTCTTC. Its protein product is CASSLNTHGDEQFF.

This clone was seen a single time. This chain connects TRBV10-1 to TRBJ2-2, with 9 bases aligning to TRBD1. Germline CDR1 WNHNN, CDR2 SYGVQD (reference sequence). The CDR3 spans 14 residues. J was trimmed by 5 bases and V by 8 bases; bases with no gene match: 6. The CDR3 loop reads CASGGTGKTGELFF. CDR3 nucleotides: TGCGCCAGCGGCGGGACAGGGAAGACCGGGGAGCTGTTTTTT.

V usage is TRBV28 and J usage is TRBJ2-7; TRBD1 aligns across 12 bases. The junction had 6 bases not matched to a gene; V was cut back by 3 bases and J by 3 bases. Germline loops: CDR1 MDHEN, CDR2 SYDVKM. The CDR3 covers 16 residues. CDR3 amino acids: CASSFWDRGHYYEQYF. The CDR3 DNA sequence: TGTGCCAGCAGTTTTTGGGACAGGGGGCACTACTACGAGCAGTACTTC.

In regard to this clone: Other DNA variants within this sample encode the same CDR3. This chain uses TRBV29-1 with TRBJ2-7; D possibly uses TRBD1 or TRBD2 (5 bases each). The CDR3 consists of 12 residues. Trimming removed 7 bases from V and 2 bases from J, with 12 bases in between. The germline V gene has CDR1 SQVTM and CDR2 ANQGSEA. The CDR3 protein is CSAGTATYEQYF. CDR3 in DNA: TGCAGCGCAGGGACGGCGACCTACGAGCAGTACTTC.

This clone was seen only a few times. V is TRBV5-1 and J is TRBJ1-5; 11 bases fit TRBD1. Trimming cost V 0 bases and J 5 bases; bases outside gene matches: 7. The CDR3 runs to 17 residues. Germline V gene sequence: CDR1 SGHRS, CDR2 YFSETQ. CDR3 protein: CASSLDPPDRGHQPQHF. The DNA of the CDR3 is TGCGCCAGCAGCTTGGACCCCCCGGACAGGGGGCATCAGCCCCAGCATTTT.

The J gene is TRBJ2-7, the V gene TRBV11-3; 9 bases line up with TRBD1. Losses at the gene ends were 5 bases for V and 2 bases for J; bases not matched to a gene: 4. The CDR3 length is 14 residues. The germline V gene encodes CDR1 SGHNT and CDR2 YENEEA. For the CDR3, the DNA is TGTGCCAGCAGCCACCGGGACAGGGCCTACGAGCAGTACTTC. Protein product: CASSHRDRAYEQYF. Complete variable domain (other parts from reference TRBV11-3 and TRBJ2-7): EAGVVQSPRYKIIEKKQPVAFWCNPISGHNTLYWYLQNLGQGPELLIRYENEEAVDDSQLPKDRFSAERLKGVDSTLKIQPAELGDSAVYLCASSHRDRAYEQYFGPGTRLTVT.

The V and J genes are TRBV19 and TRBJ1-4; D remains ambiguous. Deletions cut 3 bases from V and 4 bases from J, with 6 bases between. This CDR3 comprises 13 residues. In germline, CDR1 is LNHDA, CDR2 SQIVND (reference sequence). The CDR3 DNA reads TGTGCCAGTAGTATGCAGAGTAATGAAAAACTGTTTTTT. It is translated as CASSMQSNEKLFF.